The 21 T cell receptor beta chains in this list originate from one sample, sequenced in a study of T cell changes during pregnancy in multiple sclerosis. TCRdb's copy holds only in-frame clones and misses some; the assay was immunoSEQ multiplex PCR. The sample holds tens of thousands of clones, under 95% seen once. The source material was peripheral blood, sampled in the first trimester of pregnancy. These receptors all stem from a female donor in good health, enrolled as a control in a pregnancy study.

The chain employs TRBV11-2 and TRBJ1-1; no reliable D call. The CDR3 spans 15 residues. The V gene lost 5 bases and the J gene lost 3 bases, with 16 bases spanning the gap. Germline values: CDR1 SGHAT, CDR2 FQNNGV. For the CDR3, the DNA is TGTGCCAGCAGCCGACTGTCGGGGAAGGACACTGAAGCTTTCTTT. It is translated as CASSRLSGKDTEAFF.

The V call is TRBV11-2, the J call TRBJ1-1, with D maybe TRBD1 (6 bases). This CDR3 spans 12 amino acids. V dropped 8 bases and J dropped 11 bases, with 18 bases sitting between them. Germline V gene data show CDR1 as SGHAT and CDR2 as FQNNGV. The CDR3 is CASADGGTGAFF. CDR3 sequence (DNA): TGTGCCAGCGCAGATGGGGGCACCGGGGCTTTCTTT.

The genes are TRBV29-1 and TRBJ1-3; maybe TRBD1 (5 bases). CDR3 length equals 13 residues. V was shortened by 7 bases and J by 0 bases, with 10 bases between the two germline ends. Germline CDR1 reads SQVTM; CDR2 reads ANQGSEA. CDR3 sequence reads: CSARQSSGNTIYF. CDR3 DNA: TGCAGCGCCCGACAGAGCTCTGGAAACACCATATATTTT.

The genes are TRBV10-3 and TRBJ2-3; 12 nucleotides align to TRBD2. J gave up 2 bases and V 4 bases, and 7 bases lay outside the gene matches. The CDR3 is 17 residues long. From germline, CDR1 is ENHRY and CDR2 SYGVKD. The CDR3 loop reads CAISGTSGAGLTDTQYF. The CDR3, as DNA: TGTGCCATCAGTGGGACTAGCGGGGCGGGTCTCACAGATACGCAGTATTTT.

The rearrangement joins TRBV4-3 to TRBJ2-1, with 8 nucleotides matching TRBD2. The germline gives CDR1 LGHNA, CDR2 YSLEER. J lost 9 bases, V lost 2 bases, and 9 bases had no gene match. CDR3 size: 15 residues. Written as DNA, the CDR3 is TGCGCCAGCAGCCAACGGGGGGGGGTATGGGGTGAGCAGTTCTTC. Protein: CASSQRGGVWGEQFF.

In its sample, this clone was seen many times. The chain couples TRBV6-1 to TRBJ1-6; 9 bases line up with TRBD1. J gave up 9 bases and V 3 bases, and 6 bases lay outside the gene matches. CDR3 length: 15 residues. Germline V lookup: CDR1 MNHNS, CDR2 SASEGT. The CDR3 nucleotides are TGTGCCAGCAGTGACGAGGGACAGGGTAGTTCACCCCTCCACTTT. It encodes CASSDEGQGSSPLHF.

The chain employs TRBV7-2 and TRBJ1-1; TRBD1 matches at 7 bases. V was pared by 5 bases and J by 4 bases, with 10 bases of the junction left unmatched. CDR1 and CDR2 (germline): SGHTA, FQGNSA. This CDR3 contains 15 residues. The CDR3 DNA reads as TGTGCCAGCAGCGGGAGAACGACAGGGTCCACTGAAGCTTTCTTT. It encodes CASSGRTTGSTEAFF.

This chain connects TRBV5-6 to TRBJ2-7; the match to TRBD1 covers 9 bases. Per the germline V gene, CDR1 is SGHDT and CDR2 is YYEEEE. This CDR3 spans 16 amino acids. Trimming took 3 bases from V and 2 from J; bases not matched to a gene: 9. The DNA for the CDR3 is TGTGCCAGCAGCTCGATGACAGGGGGGGTCACCTACGAGCAGTACTTC. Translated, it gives CASSSMTGGVTYEQYF. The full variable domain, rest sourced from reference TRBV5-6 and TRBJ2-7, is DAGVTQSPTHLIKTRGQQVTLRCSPKSGHDTVSWYQQALGQGPQFIFQYYEEEERQRGNFPDRFSGHQFPNYSSELNVNALLLGDSALYLCASSSMTGGVTYEQYFGPGTRLTVT.

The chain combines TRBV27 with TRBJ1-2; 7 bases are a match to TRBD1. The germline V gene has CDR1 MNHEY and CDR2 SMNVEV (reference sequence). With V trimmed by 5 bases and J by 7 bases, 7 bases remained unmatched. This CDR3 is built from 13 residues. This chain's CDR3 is CASSITGDGGYTF. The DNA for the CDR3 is TGTGCCAGCAGTATTACAGGGGATGGTGGCTACACCTTC.

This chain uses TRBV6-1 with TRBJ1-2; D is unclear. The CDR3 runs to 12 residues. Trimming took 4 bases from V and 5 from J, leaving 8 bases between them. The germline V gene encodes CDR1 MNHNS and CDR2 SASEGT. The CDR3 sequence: CASSVGRYGYTF. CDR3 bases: TGTGCCAGCAGTGTGGGGAGATATGGCTACACCTTC.

The CDR3 reads CASSLQGLNTGELFF. The CDR3 DNA reads TGTGCCAGCAGCTTACAGGGGCTGAACACCGGGGAGCTGTTTTTT. The genes are TRBV7-8 and TRBJ2-2, with TRBD1 as a possible D gene (6 bases). The CDR3 is made up of 15 amino acids. V shed 2 bases and J shed 1 base, with 8 bases lying between them. The V gene's germline CDR1 is SGHVS and CDR2 FQNEAQ.

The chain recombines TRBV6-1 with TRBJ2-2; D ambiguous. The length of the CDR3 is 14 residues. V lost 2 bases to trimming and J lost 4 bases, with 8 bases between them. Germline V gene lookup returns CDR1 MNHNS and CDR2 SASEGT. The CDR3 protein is CASSERHSTGELFF. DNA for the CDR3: TGTGCCAGCAGTGAACGTCACTCCACCGGGGAGCTGTTTTTT.

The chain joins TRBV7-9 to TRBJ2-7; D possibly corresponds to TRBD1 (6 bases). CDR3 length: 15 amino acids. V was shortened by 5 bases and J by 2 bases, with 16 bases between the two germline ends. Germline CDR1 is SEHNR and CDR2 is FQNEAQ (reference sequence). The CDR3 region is CASSSPGARAYEQYF. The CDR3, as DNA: TGTGCCAGCAGCAGTCCAGGGGCAAGGGCCTACGAGCAGTACTTC.

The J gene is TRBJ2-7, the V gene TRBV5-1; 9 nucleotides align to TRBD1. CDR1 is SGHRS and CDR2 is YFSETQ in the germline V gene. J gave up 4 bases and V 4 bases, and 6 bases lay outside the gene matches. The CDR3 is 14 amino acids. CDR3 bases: TGCGCCAGCAGCCCCGGGACAGGGCCATACGAGCAGTACTTC. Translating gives CASSPGTGPYEQYF.

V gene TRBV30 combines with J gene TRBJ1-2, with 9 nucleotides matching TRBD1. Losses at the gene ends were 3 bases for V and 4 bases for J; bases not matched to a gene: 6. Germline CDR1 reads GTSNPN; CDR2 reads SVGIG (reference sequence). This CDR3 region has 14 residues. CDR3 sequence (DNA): TGTGCCTGGAGCGGGACAGGGAGCGTCTATGGCTACACCTTC. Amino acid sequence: CAWSGTGSVYGYTF.

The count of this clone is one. DNA of the CDR3: TGTGCCAGCAGCGTATACAGGGGTGATTATGGCTACACCTTC. It yields the protein CASSVYRGDYGYTF. This sequence joins TRBV5-6 and TRBJ1-2; the match to TRBD1 covers 7 bases. The CDR3 length is 14 residues. Germline assignment: CDR1 SGHDT and CDR2 YYEEEE. J lost 5 bases, V lost 4 bases, and 8 bases had no gene match.

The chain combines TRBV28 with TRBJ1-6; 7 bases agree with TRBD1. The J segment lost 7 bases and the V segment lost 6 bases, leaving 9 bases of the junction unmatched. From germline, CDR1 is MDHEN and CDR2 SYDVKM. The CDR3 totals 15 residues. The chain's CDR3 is CASRWTGRSNSPLHF. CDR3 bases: TGTGCCAGCAGGTGGACAGGCCGTTCCAATTCACCCCTCCACTTT.

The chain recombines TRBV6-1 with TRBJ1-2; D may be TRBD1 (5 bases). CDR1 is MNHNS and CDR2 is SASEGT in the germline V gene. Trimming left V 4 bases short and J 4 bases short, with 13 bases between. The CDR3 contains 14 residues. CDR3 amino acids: CASSADSSPYGYTF. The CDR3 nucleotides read TGTGCCAGCAGTGCTGACAGCTCTCCCTATGGCTACACCTTC.

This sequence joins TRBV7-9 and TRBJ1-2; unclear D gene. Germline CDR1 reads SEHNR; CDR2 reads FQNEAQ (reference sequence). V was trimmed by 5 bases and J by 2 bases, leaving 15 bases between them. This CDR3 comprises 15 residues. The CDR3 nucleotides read TGTGCCAGCAGCGCACCTTGGGGAGAAAACTATGGCTACACCTTC. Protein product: CASSAPWGENYGYTF.

The CDR3, as DNA: TGTGCCAGCATGAGGGGACAGAACTACGAGCAGTACTTC. It codes for CASMRGQNYEQYF. The gene calls are TRBV6-5 and TRBJ2-7; 7 positions agree with TRBD1. The germline V gene has CDR1 MNHEY and CDR2 SVGAGI. V was clipped by 7 bases and J by 3 bases; unmatched bases: 6. The CDR3 spans 13 residues.

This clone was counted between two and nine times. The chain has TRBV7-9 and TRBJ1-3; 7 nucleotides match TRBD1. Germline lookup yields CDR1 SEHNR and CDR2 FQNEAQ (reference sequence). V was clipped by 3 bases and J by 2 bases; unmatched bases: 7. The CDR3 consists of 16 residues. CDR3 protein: CASSFTTGVAGNTIYF. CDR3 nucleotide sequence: TGTGCCAGCAGCTTCACCACAGGGGTAGCTGGAAACACCATATATTTT. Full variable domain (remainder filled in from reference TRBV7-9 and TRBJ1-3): DTGVSQNPRHKITKRGQNVTFRCDPISEHNRLYWYRQTLGQGPEFLTYFQNEAQLEKSRLLSDRFSAERPKGSFSTLEIQRTEQGDSAMYLCASSFTTGVAGNTIYFGEGSWLTVV.